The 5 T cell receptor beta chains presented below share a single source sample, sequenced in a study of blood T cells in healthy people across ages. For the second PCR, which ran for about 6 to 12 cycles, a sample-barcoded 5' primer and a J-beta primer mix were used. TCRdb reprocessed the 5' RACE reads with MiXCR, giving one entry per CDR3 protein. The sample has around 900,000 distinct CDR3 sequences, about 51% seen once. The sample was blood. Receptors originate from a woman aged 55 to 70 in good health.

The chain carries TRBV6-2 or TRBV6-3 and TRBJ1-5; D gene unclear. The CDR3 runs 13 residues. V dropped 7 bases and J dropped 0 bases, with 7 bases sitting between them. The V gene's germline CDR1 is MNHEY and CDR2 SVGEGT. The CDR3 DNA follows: TGTGCCAGCAAAAAAACTAGCAATCAGCCCCAGCATTTT. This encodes CASKKTSNQPQHF.

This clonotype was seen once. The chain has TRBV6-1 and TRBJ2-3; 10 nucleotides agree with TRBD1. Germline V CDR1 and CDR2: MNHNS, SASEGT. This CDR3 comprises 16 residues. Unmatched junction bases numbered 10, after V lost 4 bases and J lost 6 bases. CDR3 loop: CASSAPTGQGRDTQYF. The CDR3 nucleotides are TGTGCCAGCAGTGCGCCTACGGGACAGGGGAGGGATACGCAGTATTTT.

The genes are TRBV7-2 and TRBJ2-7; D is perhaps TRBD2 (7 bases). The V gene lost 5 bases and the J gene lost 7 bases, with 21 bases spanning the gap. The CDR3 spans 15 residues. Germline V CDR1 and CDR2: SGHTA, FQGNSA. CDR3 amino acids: CASSPRGGTDNEQYF. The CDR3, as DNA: TGTGCCAGCAGCCCTAGGGGGGGGACTGACAATGAGCAGTACTTC.

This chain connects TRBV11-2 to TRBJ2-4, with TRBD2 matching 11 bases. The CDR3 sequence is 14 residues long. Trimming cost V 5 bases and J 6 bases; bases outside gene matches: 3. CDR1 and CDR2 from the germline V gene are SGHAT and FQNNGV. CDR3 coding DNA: TGTGCCAGCAGCCGCGGGACTAGCGGAAACATTCAGTACTTC. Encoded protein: CASSRGTSGNIQYF.

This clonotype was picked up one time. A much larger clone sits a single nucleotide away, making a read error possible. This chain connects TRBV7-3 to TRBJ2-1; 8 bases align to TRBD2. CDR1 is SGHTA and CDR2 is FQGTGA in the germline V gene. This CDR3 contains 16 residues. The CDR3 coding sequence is TGTGCCGGCAGCCCCTCCGGCAGCGGGGGAGGGAATGAGCAGTTCTTC. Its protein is CAGSPSGSGGGNEQFF.